The 22 T cell receptor beta chains below all came from one sample that was sequenced in a study of blood T cell repertoires in COVID-19. Sequenced by immunoSEQ multiplex PCR; TCRdb stores in-frame clones only, minus some. The table has around 200,000 clones, around 85% seen once. The sequenced sample consisted of peripheral blood. These receptors were taken from a human donor with active or convalescent COVID-19. The donor label of this sample is uncertain.

V usage is TRBV30 and J usage is TRBJ1-4, with 9 bases identical to TRBD1. Germline V gene data show CDR1 as GTSNPN and CDR2 as SVGIG (reference sequence). With V trimmed by 5 bases and J by 7 bases, 8 bases remained unmatched. There are 14 residues in the CDR3. The CDR3 region is CAWGWGQGGEKLFF. CDR3 DNA sequence: TGTGCCTGGGGGTGGGGACAGGGAGGTGAAAAACTGTTTTTT.

The chain has TRBV6-4 and TRBJ1-2; D remains unclear. The CDR3 loop spans 12 amino acids. V was pared by 2 bases and J by 7 bases, with 8 bases between. Germline-derived CDR1 and CDR2 are MRHNA and SNTAGT. In DNA, the CDR3 is TGTGCCAGCAGTGACGAGGTTTCTGGCTACACCTTC. Amino acids: CASSDEVSGYTF.

The CDR3 reads CASSLKRASNEKLFF. As DNA, the CDR3 is TGTGCCAGCAGCTTGAAGAGGGCTTCTAATGAAAAACTGTTTTTT. The rearrangement uses TRBV11-2 and TRBJ1-4; D is undetermined. Germline values: CDR1 SGHAT, CDR2 FQNNGV. V lost 3 bases to trimming and J lost 3 bases, with 11 bases between them. The CDR3 runs to 15 residues.

V usage is TRBV9 and J usage is TRBJ2-7; possible D gene TRBD2, 5 bases. Germline values: CDR1 SGDLS, CDR2 YYNGEE. Trimming removed 0 bases at V and 6 bases at J, with 10 bases between. This CDR3 comprises 13 residues. CDR3 region: CASSVGGVGEQYF. Here the CDR3 DNA reads TGTGCCAGCAGCGTAGGGGGAGTTGGCGAGCAGTACTTC. Full variable domain (rest looked up from reference TRBV9 and TRBJ2-7): DSGVTQTPKHLITATGQRVTLRCSPRSGDLSVYWYQQSLDQGLQFLIQYYNGEERAKGNILERFSAQQFPDLHSELNLSSLELGDSALYFCASSVGGVGEQYFGPGTRLTVT.

This chain joins TRBV9 and TRBJ2-7; 7 nucleotides align to TRBD1. Germline V gives CDR1 SGDLS, CDR2 YYNGEE. The trim removed 0 bases at V and 5 bases at J, leaving 5 bases unmatched. This CDR3 is 14 amino acids long. CDR3 amino acids: CASSVGQGLNEQYF. The CDR3 bases are TGTGCCAGCAGCGTAGGACAGGGCTTGAACGAGCAGTACTTC.

V gene TRBV2 combines with J gene TRBJ1-2; TRBD1 might be the D (5 bases). Trimming cost V 7 bases and J 7 bases, with 16 bases left between them. There are 13 residues in the CDR3. The germline V gene encodes CDR1 SNHLY and CDR2 FYNNEI. The CDR3, as DNA: TGTGCCAGCATCCGCGAAGGGGCGGCTGGCTACACCTTC. Its translation is CASIREGAAGYTF.

This clone was seen just once. This sequence joins TRBV7-8 and TRBJ1-2; 9 bases align to TRBD1. Germline V gene sequence: CDR1 SGHVS, CDR2 FQNEAQ. This CDR3 is 14 amino acids long. V was clipped by 5 bases and J by 6 bases; unmatched bases: 7. CDR3 residues: CASSAGQGSHGYTF. DNA for the CDR3: TGTGCCAGCAGCGCGGGACAGGGTTCGCATGGCTACACCTTC. The full variable domain, its missing parts supplied by reference TRBV7-8 and TRBJ1-2, is GAGVSQSPRYKVAKRGQDVALRCDPISGHVSLFWYQQALGQGPEFLTYFQNEAQLDKSGLPSDRFFAERPEGSVSTLKIQRTQQEDSAVYLCASSAGQGSHGYTFGSGTRLTVV.

The chain joins TRBV9 to TRBJ2-3; 8 positions match TRBD2. This CDR3 is built from 17 residues. The trim removed 0 bases at V and 0 bases at J, leaving 6 bases unmatched. Germline V gene data show CDR1 as SGDLS and CDR2 as YYNGEE. The CDR3 sequence is CASSVGASGYSTDTQYF. CDR3 in DNA: TGTGCCAGCAGCGTAGGGGCTAGCGGGTATAGCACAGATACGCAGTATTTT.

The CDR3 spells CAWSPEYGTEAFF. CDR3 bases: TGTGCCTGGAGTCCTGAGTATGGCACTGAAGCTTTCTTT. The chain employs TRBV30 and TRBJ1-1; no clear D. V lost 2 bases to trimming and J lost 4 bases, with 11 bases between them. The germline V gene encodes CDR1 GTSNPN and CDR2 SVGIG (reference sequence). The CDR3 sequence is 13 residues long.

The gene calls are TRBV6-5 and TRBJ2-3, with D perhaps matching TRBD2 (6 bases). The germline CDR1 and CDR2 sequences are MNHEY and SVGAGI. V dropped 2 bases and J dropped 6 bases, with 12 bases sitting between them. The CDR3 runs 14 residues. The CDR3 DNA sequence: TGTGCCAGCAGTTACGGGGACTCGAGGGATACGCAGTATTTT. Translated, it gives CASSYGDSRDTQYF.

The rearrangement joins TRBV28 to TRBJ2-7, with 7 bases fitting TRBD1. The CDR3 loop spans 14 amino acids. Germline CDR1 MDHEN, CDR2 SYDVKM. The trim removed 3 bases at V and 2 bases at J, leaving 4 bases unmatched. CDR3 region: CASSLGTEPYEQYF. CDR3 coding DNA: TGTGCCAGCAGTTTGGGGACAGAACCCTACGAGCAGTACTTC.

This sequence joins TRBV2 and TRBJ1-2; 11 nucleotides line up with TRBD1. J lost 2 bases, V lost 7 bases, and 6 bases had no gene match. Germline-derived CDR1 and CDR2 are SNHLY and FYNNEI. The CDR3 spans 15 residues. This CDR3 is CASNADRGQNYGYTF. The CDR3 DNA reads as TGTGCCAGCAACGCGGACAGGGGGCAGAACTATGGCTACACCTTC.

This chain uses TRBV29-1 with TRBJ1-1; tentatively, D is TRBD1 (5 bases). Trimming left V 5 bases short and J 1 base short, with 14 bases between. The CDR3 sequence is 14 residues long. CDR1 SQVTM and CDR2 ANQGSEA come from the germline V gene. CDR3 sequence: CSVQVIQGNTEAFF. The CDR3 DNA sequence: TGCAGCGTTCAGGTTATCCAGGGGAACACTGAAGCTTTCTTT.

The chain links TRBV5-1 to TRBJ2-2; D unclear. This CDR3 is built from 14 residues. Per the germline V gene, CDR1 is SGHRS and CDR2 is YFSETQ. V was clipped by 0 bases and J by 1 base, with 4 bases between them. The CDR3 here is CASSLGQNTGELFF. CDR3 sequence (DNA): TGCGCCAGCAGCTTGGGACAGAACACCGGGGAGCTGTTTTTT.

V and J are TRBV7-6 and TRBJ2-1, with TRBD2 identical over 7 bases. Trimming removed 5 bases from V and 10 bases from J; junction bases left unmatched: 8. This CDR3 region has 13 residues. In germline, CDR1 is SGHVS, CDR2 FNYEAQ. This CDR3 reads CASSPLGGKEQFF. As DNA, the CDR3 is TGTGCCAGCAGCCCCCTCGGGGGGAAGGAGCAGTTCTTC.

V is TRBV15 and J is TRBJ1-4; TRBD1 is a possible D gene (6 bases). The germline V gene encodes CDR1 LNHNV and CDR2 YYDKDF (reference sequence). The CDR3 loop spans 16 amino acids. Trimming left V 2 bases short and J 3 bases short, with 13 bases between. The CDR3 DNA follows: TGTGCCACCAGCAGAAACAGGGAAATCGCTAATGAAAAACTGTTTTTT. Amino acids: CATSRNREIANEKLFF.

This clone was seen only once. CDR3 protein: CASRIQGWADTQYF. The CDR3 DNA reads TGTGCCAGCAGGATACAGGGTTGGGCAGATACGCAGTATTTT. The rearrangement joins TRBV6-5 to TRBJ2-3; tentatively, D is TRBD1 (6 bases). The ends were cut back, 6 bases at V and 4 bases at J, with 14 bases in the middle. CDR3 length equals 14 residues. Germline V lookup: CDR1 MNHEY, CDR2 SVGAGI.

The chain recombines TRBV9 with TRBJ2-1; a weak D match, TRBD2 (6 bases). The germline CDR1 and CDR2 sequences are SGDLS and YYNGEE. The CDR3 covers 17 residues. V was cut by 4 bases and J by 6 bases, with 23 bases left in between. The CDR3 protein is CASSIYRGRRDSNEQFF. Written as DNA, the CDR3 is TGTGCCAGCAGCATCTACCGGGGGAGGAGAGACTCCAATGAGCAGTTCTTC.

This chain joins TRBV10-2 and TRBJ1-1; the D gene is possibly TRBD1 (6 bases). Germline-derived CDR1 and CDR2 are WSHSY and SAAADI. This CDR3 region has 13 residues. With 6 bases removed from V and 7 bases from J, the gap between germline ends came to 15 bases. The DNA for the CDR3 is TGCGCCAGCAGCCCGCCTACAGGGAGTGAAGCTTTCTTT. Translating gives CASSPPTGSEAFF.

V gene TRBV5-4 combines with J gene TRBJ2-3, with a weak D call TRBD2 (5 bases). This CDR3 contains 16 residues. Per the germline V gene, CDR1 is SGHNT and CDR2 is YYREEE (reference sequence). V gave up 3 bases and J gave up 2 bases, with 16 bases separating them. CDR3 region: CASSSNGGRNTDTQYF. CDR3 bases: TGTGCCAGCAGCTCGAACGGAGGCAGAAACACAGATACGCAGTATTTT. The variable domain in full, with the rest retrieved from reference TRBV5-4 and TRBJ2-3, is ETGVTQSPTHLIKTRGQQVTLRCSSQSGHNTVSWYQQALGQGPQFIFQYYREEENGRGNFPPRFSGLQFPNYSSELNVNALELDDSALYLCASSSNGGRNTDTQYFGPGTRLTVL.

This clone was counted once. The CDR3 loop is CASSPLVAGVGYEQYF. Written as DNA, the CDR3 is TGTGCCAGCAGTCCCCTTGTTGCGGGAGTGGGCTACGAGCAGTACTTC. The chain combines TRBV25-1 with TRBJ2-7, with 7 bases lining up with TRBD2. This CDR3 spans 16 amino acids. V lost 5 bases, J lost 3 bases, and 13 bases stayed unmatched. Per germline, CDR1 MGHDK and CDR2 SYGVNS.

The rearrangement links TRBV29-1 to TRBJ2-7; perhaps TRBD1 as D (5 bases). CDR3 length: 13 residues. Germline V CDR1 and CDR2: SQVTM, ANQGSEA. V was cut by 8 bases and J by 4 bases, with 18 bases left in between. The CDR3 DNA sequence: TGCAGCACTTACCTCCAGGGTAGGTACGAGCAGTACTTC. Translation: CSTYLQGRYEQYF.